The rows below give T cell receptor beta chains drawn from one sample of a study of breast tumors, draining lymph nodes, adjacent tissues. TCRdb reprocessed the multiplex PCR reads with MiXCR, giving one entry per CDR3 protein. The sample holds 11,000 or so distinct CDR3 sequences; less than 70% are singletons and the top ten take 35% to 45%. The sample consisted of breast tumor tissue. The receptors come from a female donor with breast cancer. Some clones in this sample may be carry-over from other donors' samples. Both conserved end residues are part of each CDR3. The D gene is left open where the match is weak. Clone size is not always given. Where it is, it says once, few, many or a class for expanded clones.

d_call j_call v_call cdr3_length clone_size cdr3_nt cdr3_aa
TRBD2 TRBJ2-1 TRBV9 15 NA TGTGCCAGCAGCGTTAGCGGGATAGCATACAATGAGCAGTTCTTC CASSVSGIAYNEQFF
NA TRBJ1-2 TRBV5-5 13 medium-sized TGTGCCAGCAGCTTTCAGTTGGGAATGAGCTACACCTTC CASSFQLGMSYTF
NA TRBJ2-7 TRBV5-1 15 NA TGCGCCAGCAGCTTGACGGGGGTCAAGGGCTACGAGCAGTACTTC CASSLTGVKGYEQYF
NA TRBJ1-5 TRBV19 14 NA TGTGCCAGTAGTATGGCAGGGAACAATCAGCCCCAGCATTTT CASSMAGNNQPQHF
TRBD2 TRBJ2-1 TRBV12-3/TRBV12-4 15 many TGTGCCAGCAGTTTTAGTCGGGGGGGCCGAGGTGAGCAGTTCTTC CASSFSRGGRGEQFF
NA TRBJ1-5 TRBV30 16 NA TGTGCCTGGAGTTATTCGGGGACTTGGAGCAATCAGCCCCAGCATTTT CAWSYSGTWSNQPQHF
TRBD2 TRBJ2-7 TRBV6-6 15 few TGTGCCAGCAGCCGGACTAGCGGGGAGTTCTACGAGCAGTACTTC CASSRTSGEFYEQYF
NA TRBJ1-6 TRBV7-9 16 NA TGTGCCAGCAGCTCACATGGGTCCGGTTTTGGATCGCCCCTCCACTTT CASSSHGSGFGSPLHF
NA TRBJ2-2 TRBV6-6 12 NA TGTGCCAGCAGAGCCGACACCGGGGAGCTGTTTTTT CASRADTGELFF
NA TRBJ2-3 TRBV5-1 18 NA TGCGCCAGCAGCCTGAACAGGGTCCTCCACCCTAGCACAGATACGCAGTATTTT CASSLNRVLHPSTDTQYF
NA TRBJ1-2 TRBV30 14 few TGTGCCTGGAGTTTATCGAGGGTGGGCTATGGCTACACCTTC CAWSLSRVGYGYTF
TRBD2 TRBJ2-1 TRBV20-1 17 NA TGCAGTGCTAGACCGCCGGGACTAGCGGGACTCTACAATGAGCAGTTCTTC CSARPPGLAGLYNEQFF
TRBD2 TRBJ2-1 TRBV20-1 16 NA TGCAGTGCTAGAGTAGCGGGGGCGAGCTCCTACAATGAGCAGTTCTTC CSARVAGASSYNEQFF
TRBD1 TRBJ1-6 TRBV20-1 15 NA TGCAGTGCTCCACTTAACAGGGGGCCCTCTTCACCCCTCCACTTT CSAPLNRGPSSPLHF
TRBD2 TRBJ2-1 TRBV14 16 NA TGTGCCAGCAGCCGAGGGGGTTATAGCGGGAGTAATGAGCAGTTCTTC CASSRGGYSGSNEQFF
NA TRBJ2-2 TRBV6-1 16 NA TGTGCCAGCAGTGACCCTCTCCGCTCTGAAACCGGGGAGCTGTTTTTT CASSDPLRSETGELFF
NA TRBJ1-6 TRBV5-1 14 NA TGCGCCAGCAGCCCGGGACTGGTAGATTCACCCCTCCACTTT CASSPGLVDSPLHF
TRBD2 TRBJ2-1 TRBV4-3 16 NA TGCGCCAGCAGCTCCGGGACTAGCGGGAGTTTGGATGAGCAGTTCTTC CASSSGTSGSLDEQFF
TRBD2 TRBJ2-1 TRBV20-1 15 NA TGCAGTGCTGGGCGTTCTAGCGGGAGAGGGTATGAGCAGTTCTTC CSAGRSSGRGYEQFF
NA TRBJ2-2 TRBV11-2 16 many TGTGCCAGCAGCTTATTGCGACTAGAAAACACCGGGGAGCTGTTTTTT CASSLLRLENTGELFF
NA TRBJ2-3 TRBV7-8 15 many TGTGCCAGCAGCTTACAGGGGCGTCCCACAGATACGCAGTATTTT CASSLQGRPTDTQYF
TRBD1 TRBJ2-7 TRBV24-1 14 NA TGTGCCACCAGTGATTTGCGTACAGGGGCCGAGCAGTACTTC CATSDLRTGAEQYF
NA TRBJ1-2 TRBV30 14 NA TGTGCCTATACACAAACGGGGGGCGGGTATGGCTACACCTTC CAYTQTGGGYGYTF
NA TRBJ1-6 TRBV13 13 NA TGTGCCAGCAGCTTAGTCCCGAATTCACCCCTCCACTTT CASSLVPNSPLHF
TRBD2 TRBJ2-1 TRBV15 16 NA TGTGCCACCAGCAGTTCGGGACTAGTCTCCTACAATGAGCAGTTCTTC CATSSSGLVSYNEQFF
NA TRBJ1-1 TRBV12-3/TRBV12-4 15 many TGTGCCAGCAGGTGGGGGACAAAATTGAACACTGAAGCTTTCTTT CASRWGTKLNTEAFF